This record concerns one T cell receptor beta chain sequence. Its antigen is still unknown. This entry comes from a study of shared clonotypes between healthy human individuals. Study background: Participating donors consisted of a couple of women and a few men aged 18 to 49.

This CDR3 region has 12 residues. Trimming took off 6 bases at V and 2 bases at J, with 6 bases between the two ends. Germline lookup yields CDR1 SNHLY and CDR2 FYNNEI. The assay was immunoSEQ multiplex PCR, and TCRdb's table has in-frame clones only and misses some. The table records about 2,500,000 clones, approximately 94% of them present only once. Study-wide points: Between several donors, naive CD4 clonotypes were shared at a level of approximately 5%. Estimated richness was generally greater in naive than memory subsets.

Specimen: naive CD4+ T cells sorted from blood. This sample's subset: CD45RA+ positively selected. This sequence joins TRBV2 and TRBJ2-3; D remains unclear. This receptor was identified in a young man in good health. In DNA, the CDR3 is TGTGCCAGCAGACCAACCACAGATACGCAGTATTTT. Protein sequence: CASRPTTDTQYF.